These T cell receptor beta chains were read from a single sample in a study of T cell responses to AZD1222 COVID-19 vaccine. Sequencing was performed with immunoSEQ multiplex PCR; in TCRdb, only in-frame clones are kept and a portion is missing. The sample shows roughly 120,000 clones, just under 90% of them seen only once. The input for sequencing was peripheral blood, taken on day 0 of AZD1222 vaccination. The source is an adult in good health. Both conserved end residues are part of each CDR3. D genes are given only for firm matches. Where a row states a size, it is once, few, many or the class of an expanded clone; other rows omit it.

size,J,D,length,V,CDR3,DNA
NA,TRBJ2-7,NA,13,TRBV28,CASSSGGTYEQYF,TGTGCCAGCAGTTCAGGGGGGACCTACGAGCAGTACTTC
NA,TRBJ1-5,NA,16,TRBV28,CASSWGIGGINQPQHF,TGTGCCAGCAGTTGGGGCATAGGGGGAATCAATCAGCCCCAGCATTTT
NA,TRBJ2-6,TRBD1,19,TRBV5-1,CASSPRPGQGTGGANVLTF,TGCGCCAGCAGCCCGCGACCGGGACAGGGGACAGGTGGGGCCAACGTCCTGACTTTC
NA,TRBJ1-5,TRBD1,17,TRBV7-8,CASSLRGSRGLDQPQHF,TGTGCCAGCAGCTTAAGGGGATCCAGGGGGTTAGATCAGCCCCAGCATTTT
NA,TRBJ2-6,NA,18,TRBV19,CASTQGWVATSGANVLTF,TGTGCCAGTACCCAAGGTTGGGTGGCTACCTCTGGGGCCAACGTCCTGACTTTC
NA,TRBJ1-4,NA,16,TRBV3-1/TRBV3-2,CASSRGTLTTNEKLFF,TGTGCCAGCAGCCGCGGGACACTGACAACTAATGAAAAACTGTTTTTT
NA,TRBJ2-7,NA,12,TRBV6-1,CASSEVSYEQYF,TGTGCCAGCAGTGAAGTTTCCTACGAGCAGTACTTC
once,TRBJ1-3,NA,16,TRBV15,CATSRDAAVSGNTIYF,TGTGCCACCAGCAGAGACGCAGCTGTCTCTGGAAACACCATATATTTT
NA,TRBJ2-7,NA,13,TRBV7-2,CASSLEVWYEQYF,TGTGCCAGCAGCTTAGAGGTGTGGTACGAGCAGTACTTC
NA,TRBJ1-1,NA,14,TRBV27,CASSLIIGNTEAFF,TGTGCCAGCAGTTTGATTATAGGGAACACTGAAGCTTTCTTT
NA,TRBJ2-1,TRBD1,16,TRBV6-6,CASSRGQDAFYNEQFF,TGTGCCAGCAGTCGAGGACAGGACGCTTTCTACAATGAGCAGTTCTTC
NA,TRBJ1-1,TRBD1,18,TRBV19,CASSYRDRGAKMGTEAFF,TGTGCCAGTAGTTACCGGGACAGGGGTGCTAAAATGGGCACTGAAGCTTTCTTT
NA,TRBJ2-2,NA,14,TRBV7-9,CASTHPIGAGELFF,TGTGCCAGCACCCACCCGATCGGGGCAGGGGAGCTGTTTTTT
NA,TRBJ1-1,NA,15,TRBV6-2/TRBV6-3,CASSLSSGLWTEAFF,TGTGCCAGCAGTTTGTCAAGTGGTTTATGGACTGAAGCTTTCTTT
NA,TRBJ1-5,NA,13,TRBV6-5,CASSHWTPWAQHF,TGTGCCAGCAGCCATTGGACGCCTTGGGCCCAGCATTTT
NA,TRBJ2-7,NA,16,TRBV27,CASSLAGPRNFYEQYF,TGTGCCAGCAGTTTAGCGGGACCGAGGAATTTCTACGAGCAGTACTTC
once,TRBJ1-1,NA,13,TRBV15,CATSKAGGTEAFF,TGTGCCACCAGCAAGGCGGGGGGCACTGAAGCTTTCTTT
NA,TRBJ2-7,NA,15,TRBV4-1,CASSQVPGTNYEQYF,TGCGCCAGCAGCCAAGTGCCGGGGACAAACTACGAGCAGTACTTC
NA,TRBJ2-4,NA,13,TRBV29-1,CNTFWRVKNIQYF,TGCAACACCTTCTGGAGGGTCAAAAACATTCAGTACTTC
NA,TRBJ1-5,NA,14,TRBV6-5,CASRKGRGNQPQHF,TGTGCCAGCAGAAAGGGTCGTGGTAATCAGCCCCAGCATTTT
NA,TRBJ1-2,NA,15,TRBV6-1,CASSESPRSRYGYTF,TGTGCCAGCAGTGAATCCCCCCGGAGCCGCTATGGCTACACCTTC
NA,TRBJ1-2,NA,12,TRBV28,CASSFGGYGYTF,TGTGCCAGCTCTTTCGGGGGCTATGGCTACACCTTC
NA,TRBJ1-2,TRBD1,14,TRBV4-1,CASSQGTGNYGYTF,TGCGCCAGCAGCCAAGGGACAGGGAACTATGGCTACACCTTC
NA,TRBJ1-4,NA,15,TRBV24-1,CATSDVQATNEKLFF,TGTGCCACCAGTGATGTACAAGCAACTAATGAAAAACTGTTTTTT
NA,TRBJ2-5,NA,14,TRBV2,CASSWERGQETQYF,TGTGCCAGCAGCTGGGAGAGGGGACAAGAGACCCAGTACTTC
once,TRBJ2-1,TRBD2,16,TRBV7-2,CASSLAGRGSYNEQFF,TGTGCCAGCAGCTTAGCGGGGCGGGGGTCCTACAATGAGCAGTTCTTC
NA,TRBJ2-3,NA,13,TRBV7-9,CASSSGSPDTQYF,TGTGCCAGCAGCTCTGGGTCCCCGGATACGCAGTATTTT
NA,TRBJ1-5,NA,14,TRBV7-9,CASSPGTGHQPQHF,TGTGCCAGCAGCCCAGGAACGGGCCATCAGCCCCAGCATTTT
NA,TRBJ1-5,NA,12,TRBV3-1/TRBV3-2,CASSQGGQPQHF,TGTGCCAGCAGCCAAGGGGGCCAGCCCCAGCATTTT
NA,TRBJ1-2,NA,14,TRBV7-8,CASSFYRDILGYTF,TGTGCCAGCAGCTTTTATCGGGATATTTTAGGCTACACCTTC
NA,TRBJ2-1,NA,13,TRBV6-5,CASSILVQNEQFF,TGTGCCAGCAGTATACTTGTTCAAAATGAGCAGTTCTTC
NA,TRBJ1-4,NA,15,TRBV19,CASSIAATTNEKLFF,TGTGCCAGTAGTATAGCTGCGACAACTAATGAAAAACTGTTTTTT
NA,TRBJ1-6,NA,13,TRBV30,CAWSLAGNSPLHF,TGTGCCTGGAGTTTGGCCGGGAATTCACCCCTCCACTTT
once,TRBJ1-3,NA,16,TRBV7-9,CASSLAGASSGNTIYF,TGTGCCAGCAGCTTAGCTGGGGCGAGCTCTGGAAACACCATATATTTT
few,TRBJ2-1,NA,12,TRBV12-3/TRBV12-4,CASSWGGYEQFF,TGTGCCAGCAGTTGGGGGGGCTATGAGCAGTTCTTC
NA,TRBJ1-5,NA,14,TRBV24-1,CATSDTTTAQPQHF,TGTGCCACCAGTGATACCACTACGGCTCAGCCCCAGCATTTT
NA,TRBJ2-5,TRBD2,16,TRBV28,CASSFLAGGLQETQYF,TGTGCCAGCAGTTTTCTAGCGGGGGGACTCCAAGAGACCCAGTACTTC
NA,TRBJ2-7,NA,14,TRBV7-2,CASSLVGTSYEQYF,TGTGCCAGCAGCTTAGTCGGGACATCCTACGAGCAGTACTTC
NA,TRBJ2-5,TRBD1,15,TRBV30,CAYEDRGRDLETQYF,TGTGCCTACGAGGACAGGGGGCGTGATTTAGAGACCCAGTACTTC
NA,TRBJ1-6,NA,12,TRBV2,CASTANNSPLHF,TGTGCCAGCACTGCCAATAATTCACCCCTCCACTTT
NA,TRBJ1-1,TRBD1,12,TRBV18,CASSRGQQEAFF,TGTGCCAGCTCACGGGGACAGCAAGAAGCTTTCTTT